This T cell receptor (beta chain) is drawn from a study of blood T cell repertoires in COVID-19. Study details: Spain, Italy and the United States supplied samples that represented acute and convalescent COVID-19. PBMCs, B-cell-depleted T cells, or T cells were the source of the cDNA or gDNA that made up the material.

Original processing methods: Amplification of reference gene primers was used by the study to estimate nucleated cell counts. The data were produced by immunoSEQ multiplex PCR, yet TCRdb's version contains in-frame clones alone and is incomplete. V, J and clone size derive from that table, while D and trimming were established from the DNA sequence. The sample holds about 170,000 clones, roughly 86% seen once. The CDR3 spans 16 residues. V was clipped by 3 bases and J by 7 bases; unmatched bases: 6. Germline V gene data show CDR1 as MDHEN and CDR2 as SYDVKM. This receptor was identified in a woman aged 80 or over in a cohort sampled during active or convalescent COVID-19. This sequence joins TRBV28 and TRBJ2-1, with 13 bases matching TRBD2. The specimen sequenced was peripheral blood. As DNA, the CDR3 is TGTGCCAGCAGTTTGCCCGGACTAGCGGGAGTAAATGAGCAGTTCTTC. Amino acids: CASSLPGLAGVNEQFF.